These T cell receptor beta chains were read from a single sample in a study of OX40 agonist ivuxolimab in advanced cancers. Repertoires were generated with immunoSEQ multiplex PCR, while TCRdb's copy carries only in-frame clones and drops some. The sample contains about 58,000 clones, approximately 88% of which appear only once. Here the sequenced sample was CD4+ or CD8+ T cells sorted from blood, taken in a trial of the OX40 agonist ivuxolimab. The receptor set was obtained from an adult with an advanced solid tumor such as melanoma, head and neck, liver or kidney cancer. Each CDR3 is given with its conserved first and last residue. A D gene is named only where the DNA matches it firmly. Size is omitted from some rows. Given values are once, few, many or a class for expanded clones.

j_call: TRBJ1-5
v_call: TRBV30
d_call: TRBD1
cdr3_length: 17
clone_size: once
cdr3_nt: TGTGCCTGGAGTGTGCGACAGGGGGCGGGGAGCAATCAGCCCCAGCATTTT
cdr3_aa: CAWSVRQGAGSNQPQHF

j_call: TRBJ2-7
v_call: TRBV2
d_call: .
cdr3_length: 14
clone_size: .
cdr3_nt: TGTGCCAGCAGTGAAATACTGGTTCATTACGAGCAGTACTTC
cdr3_aa: CASSEILVHYEQYF

j_call: TRBJ2-1
v_call: TRBV2
d_call: .
cdr3_length: 14
clone_size: .
cdr3_nt: TGTGCCAGCAGGTCGAGGGAATCCTACAATGAGCAGTTCTTC
cdr3_aa: CASRSRESYNEQFF

j_call: TRBJ2-1
v_call: TRBV4-3
d_call: .
cdr3_length: 15
clone_size: .
cdr3_nt: TGCGCCAGCAGCCAAGATAGAGGGGCTTACAATGAGCAGTTCTTC
cdr3_aa: CASSQDRGAYNEQFF

j_call: TRBJ1-3
v_call: TRBV10-1
d_call: .
cdr3_length: 14
clone_size: .
cdr3_nt: TGCGCCAGTGGGATTCGTAGGTCTGGAAACACCATATATTTT
cdr3_aa: CASGIRRSGNTIYF

j_call: TRBJ2-5
v_call: TRBV20-1
d_call: .
cdr3_length: 11
clone_size: .
cdr3_nt: TGCAGTGGGAGACAGGCAGAGACCCAGTACTTC
cdr3_aa: CSGRQAETQYF

j_call: TRBJ1-1
v_call: TRBV7-3
d_call: .
cdr3_length: 16
clone_size: .
cdr3_nt: TGTGCCAGCAGCCCTGGGGGACCCATTCAGGTAACTGAAGCTTTCTTT
cdr3_aa: CASSPGGPIQVTEAFF

j_call: TRBJ2-5
v_call: TRBV4-3
d_call: .
cdr3_length: 15
clone_size: .
cdr3_nt: TGCGCCAGCAGCCAGTCATACCGGGGTAGGGAGACCCAGTACTTC
cdr3_aa: CASSQSYRGRETQYF

j_call: TRBJ2-1
v_call: TRBV7-3
d_call: TRBD2
cdr3_length: 16
clone_size: .
cdr3_nt: TGTGCCAGCAGCCCAGAACCTAGCGGGAGTTTCTATGAGCAGTTCTTC
cdr3_aa: CASSPEPSGSFYEQFF

j_call: TRBJ2-2
v_call: TRBV5-1
d_call: TRBD2
cdr3_length: 17
clone_size: .
cdr3_nt: TGCGCCAGCAGCTTGGTTCTAGCGGGAGCGAACACCGGGGAGCTGTTTTTT
cdr3_aa: CASSLVLAGANTGELFF

j_call: TRBJ1-5
v_call: TRBV14
d_call: .
cdr3_length: 13
clone_size: .
cdr3_nt: TGTGCCAGCAGTCTTGGTAGCGATCAGCCCCAGCATTTT
cdr3_aa: CASSLGSDQPQHF

j_call: TRBJ2-3
v_call: TRBV5-6
d_call: .
cdr3_length: 13
clone_size: .
cdr3_nt: TGTGCCAGCAGCTTGGTAGAGGTAGATACGCAGTATTTT
cdr3_aa: CASSLVEVDTQYF

j_call: TRBJ1-2
v_call: TRBV30
d_call: .
cdr3_length: 14
clone_size: .
cdr3_nt: TGTGCCTGGAGTGAAGAACCGAATACGGATGGCTACACCTTC
cdr3_aa: CAWSEEPNTDGYTF

j_call: TRBJ2-3
v_call: TRBV4-1
d_call: .
cdr3_length: 17
clone_size: once
cdr3_nt: TGCGCCAGCAGCCACCTTCGTACGGATACTAGCACAGATACGCAGTATTTT
cdr3_aa: CASSHLRTDTSTDTQYF

j_call: TRBJ2-1
v_call: TRBV29-1
d_call: .
cdr3_length: 11
clone_size: once
cdr3_nt: TGCAGCGCAAGGACCGCCCAGGAGCAGTTCTTC
cdr3_aa: CSARTAQEQFF

j_call: TRBJ1-2
v_call: TRBV2
d_call: .
cdr3_length: 14
clone_size: .
cdr3_nt: TGTGCCAGCAGTGTTCCCGGACCCTCTTATGGCTACACCTTC
cdr3_aa: CASSVPGPSYGYTF

j_call: TRBJ1-5
v_call: TRBV18
d_call: .
cdr3_length: 14
clone_size: few
cdr3_nt: TGTGCCAGCTCGGCAGGAGGAAGCAATCAGCCCCAGCATTTT
cdr3_aa: CASSAGGSNQPQHF

j_call: TRBJ1-1
v_call: TRBV5-6
d_call: .
cdr3_length: 14
clone_size: .
cdr3_nt: TGTGCCAGCAGCTTGGGACAGAGGAACACTGAAGCTTTCTTT
cdr3_aa: CASSLGQRNTEAFF

j_call: TRBJ1-1
v_call: TRBV5-1
d_call: .
cdr3_length: 14
clone_size: few
cdr3_nt: TGCGCCAGCAGCTTGACAGGGATGAACACTGAAGCTTTCTTT
cdr3_aa: CASSLTGMNTEAFF

j_call: TRBJ1-2
v_call: TRBV28
d_call: .
cdr3_length: 13
clone_size: .
cdr3_nt: TGTGCCAGCAGTTTAATGGGAGTGGATGGCTACACCTTC
cdr3_aa: CASSLMGVDGYTF

j_call: TRBJ2-7
v_call: TRBV7-9
d_call: TRBD1
cdr3_length: 18
clone_size: .
cdr3_nt: TGTGCCAGCAGCTTAGTGGGATTAAGGACAGGGGGCTCCAACGAGCAGTACTTC
cdr3_aa: CASSLVGLRTGGSNEQYF

j_call: TRBJ2-3
v_call: TRBV7-7
d_call: .
cdr3_length: 14
clone_size: .
cdr3_nt: TGTGCTAGCAGTGGCTCCCCCAGCGGAGATACGCAGTATTTT
cdr3_aa: CASSGSPSGDTQYF

j_call: TRBJ1-1
v_call: TRBV27
d_call: .
cdr3_length: 15
clone_size: .
cdr3_nt: TGTGCCAGCAGTTTAATGAGAGCGGCGAACACTGAAGCTTTCTTT
cdr3_aa: CASSLMRAANTEAFF

j_call: TRBJ2-7
v_call: TRBV6-1
d_call: .
cdr3_length: 12
clone_size: .
cdr3_nt: TGTGCCAGCAGTGAAGTATATAGCGAGCAGTACTTC
cdr3_aa: CASSEVYSEQYF

j_call: TRBJ2-7
v_call: TRBV28
d_call: .
cdr3_length: 18
clone_size: .
cdr3_nt: TGTGCCAGCAGTTTATCCCCGTGGGGGGTTAGGAGCTCCTACGAGCAGTACTTC
cdr3_aa: CASSLSPWGVRSSYEQYF

j_call: TRBJ2-3
v_call: TRBV5-1
d_call: .
cdr3_length: 14
clone_size: .
cdr3_nt: TGCGCCAGCACCTCGGCGGGAAGCACAGATACGCAGTATTTT
cdr3_aa: CASTSAGSTDTQYF

j_call: TRBJ1-5
v_call: TRBV7-2
d_call: .
cdr3_length: 12
clone_size: .
cdr3_nt: TGTGCCAGCAGCTTTCCAGATCAGCCCCAGCATTTT
cdr3_aa: CASSFPDQPQHF

j_call: TRBJ1-2
v_call: TRBV18
d_call: TRBD1
cdr3_length: 15
clone_size: .
cdr3_nt: TGTGCCAGCTCACCTGTCGGGGACAGGGGATATGGCTACACCTTC
cdr3_aa: CASSPVGDRGYGYTF

j_call: TRBJ2-5
v_call: TRBV2
d_call: .
cdr3_length: 13
clone_size: once
cdr3_nt: TGTGCCAGCAGGTCGAATTACCAAGAGACCCAGTACTTC
cdr3_aa: CASRSNYQETQYF

j_call: TRBJ2-7
v_call: TRBV6-5
d_call: .
cdr3_length: 11
clone_size: .
cdr3_nt: TGTGCCAGCAGTTACGGGGTTGCGCAGTACTTC
cdr3_aa: CASSYGVAQYF

j_call: TRBJ2-7
v_call: TRBV4-1
d_call: .
cdr3_length: 14
clone_size: .
cdr3_nt: TGCGCCAGCAGCCGACAGATAAGCTCCTACGAGCAGTACTTC
cdr3_aa: CASSRQISSYEQYF

j_call: TRBJ2-7
v_call: TRBV18
d_call: .
cdr3_length: 15
clone_size: .
cdr3_nt: TGTGCCAGCTCACTTGAACAGACCAGCTCCTACGAGCAGTACTTC
cdr3_aa: CASSLEQTSSYEQYF

j_call: TRBJ2-7
v_call: TRBV4-1
d_call: .
cdr3_length: 14
clone_size: .
cdr3_nt: TGCGCCAGCAGCCAAGATCGGGTGATTGACGAGCAGTACTTC
cdr3_aa: CASSQDRVIDEQYF

j_call: TRBJ1-1
v_call: TRBV11-2
d_call: .
cdr3_length: 13
clone_size: few
cdr3_nt: TGTGCCAGCAGCTCCTCGACGAACACTGAAGCTTTCTTT
cdr3_aa: CASSSSTNTEAFF

j_call: TRBJ2-5
v_call: TRBV21-1
d_call: .
cdr3_length: 13
clone_size: .
cdr3_nt: TGTGCCAGCAGCGATGATCCTCCCGAGACCCAGTACTTC
cdr3_aa: CASSDDPPETQYF

j_call: TRBJ1-4
v_call: TRBV5-1
d_call: .
cdr3_length: 14
clone_size: once
cdr3_nt: TGCGCCAGCAGCCTCGGACAGAATAATGAAAAACTGTTTTTT
cdr3_aa: CASSLGQNNEKLFF

j_call: TRBJ2-2
v_call: TRBV9
d_call: .
cdr3_length: 15
clone_size: .
cdr3_nt: TGTGCCAGCAGCGTAGTTGGACAGAACACCGGGGAGCTGTTTTTT
cdr3_aa: CASSVVGQNTGELFF

j_call: TRBJ2-7
v_call: TRBV29-1
d_call: .
cdr3_length: 14
clone_size: .
cdr3_nt: TGCAGCGTATCTTCGGAGGGATCGAACTACGAGCAGTACTTC
cdr3_aa: CSVSSEGSNYEQYF

j_call: TRBJ1-1
v_call: TRBV30
d_call: .
cdr3_length: 14
clone_size: .
cdr3_nt: TGTGCCTGGATTGCAGGGTGGGGGCGAACTGAAGCTTTCTTT
cdr3_aa: CAWIAGWGRTEAFF

j_call: TRBJ1-1
v_call: TRBV10-3
d_call: TRBD1
cdr3_length: 14
clone_size: .
cdr3_nt: TGTGCCAGCCGGGACAGAGCCTTGAACACTGAAGCTTTCTTT
cdr3_aa: CASRDRALNTEAFF

j_call: TRBJ2-1
v_call: TRBV19
d_call: TRBD2
cdr3_length: 15
clone_size: .
cdr3_nt: TGTGCCAGTAGCCTCCAAGCGGGGTCCTACAATGAGCAGTTCTTC
cdr3_aa: CASSLQAGSYNEQFF

j_call: TRBJ2-3
v_call: TRBV6-1
d_call: .
cdr3_length: 14
clone_size: .
cdr3_nt: TGTGCCAGCAGTGAAAAGGGACTCACAGATACGCAGTATTTT
cdr3_aa: CASSEKGLTDTQYF

j_call: TRBJ1-2
v_call: TRBV19
d_call: .
cdr3_length: 13
clone_size: .
cdr3_nt: TGTGCCAGTAGTATCTCAGACACCTATGGCTACACCTTC
cdr3_aa: CASSISDTYGYTF

j_call: TRBJ1-4
v_call: TRBV2
d_call: .
cdr3_length: 13
clone_size: .
cdr3_nt: TGTGCCAGCAGTGAAGAAGGGTTGAGGAAACTGTTTTTT
cdr3_aa: CASSEEGLRKLFF

j_call: TRBJ1-5
v_call: TRBV10-3
d_call: .
cdr3_length: 13
clone_size: few
cdr3_nt: TGTGCCATCCGCCGGGACGGAAATCAGCCCCAGCATTTT
cdr3_aa: CAIRRDGNQPQHF

j_call: TRBJ2-2
v_call: TRBV29-1
d_call: .
cdr3_length: 13
clone_size: .
cdr3_nt: TGCAGCGTTGCTAAGGCCGACACCGGGGAGCTGTTTTTT
cdr3_aa: CSVAKADTGELFF

j_call: TRBJ2-7
v_call: TRBV6-6
d_call: .
cdr3_length: 15
clone_size: .
cdr3_nt: TGTGCCAGCAGTTACTCGGCTCCAGAGGCCTACGAGCAGTACTTC
cdr3_aa: CASSYSAPEAYEQYF

j_call: TRBJ1-1
v_call: TRBV30
d_call: .
cdr3_length: 15
clone_size: .
cdr3_nt: TGTGCCTGGGGCGAAGCGTCAGACATGAACACTGAAGCTTTCTTT
cdr3_aa: CAWGEASDMNTEAFF

j_call: TRBJ2-5
v_call: TRBV6-1
d_call: .
cdr3_length: 12
clone_size: .
cdr3_nt: TGTGCCAGCAGACCCAACGGAGAGACCCAGTACTTC
cdr3_aa: CASRPNGETQYF

j_call: TRBJ2-3
v_call: TRBV6-5
d_call: TRBD2
cdr3_length: 12
clone_size: .
cdr3_nt: TGTGCCAGCAGAGGAGCGGGGGATACGCAGTATTTT
cdr3_aa: CASRGAGDTQYF

j_call: TRBJ2-7
v_call: TRBV19
d_call: .
cdr3_length: 14
clone_size: few
cdr3_nt: TGTGCCAGTAGTATCCAGGGGCTGCCCTACGAGCAGTACTTC
cdr3_aa: CASSIQGLPYEQYF

j_call: TRBJ2-1
v_call: TRBV10-3
d_call: TRBD2
cdr3_length: 13
clone_size: .
cdr3_nt: TGTGCCATCGGGGGTCTCGCGGGAGATGAGCAGTTCTTC
cdr3_aa: CAIGGLAGDEQFF

j_call: TRBJ1-3
v_call: TRBV7-9
d_call: .
cdr3_length: 13
clone_size: once
cdr3_nt: TGTGCCAGCAGCCTAATAGGAGGATACACCATATATTTT
cdr3_aa: CASSLIGGYTIYF

j_call: TRBJ1-2
v_call: TRBV6-1
d_call: .
cdr3_length: 12
clone_size: .
cdr3_nt: TGTGCCAGCAGTGAATTGGGCTATGGCTACACCTTC
cdr3_aa: CASSELGYGYTF

j_call: TRBJ1-2
v_call: TRBV6-6
d_call: .
cdr3_length: 15
clone_size: .
cdr3_nt: TGTGCCAGCAGTTACCTCCGGGACAACCAGGATGGCTACACCTTC
cdr3_aa: CASSYLRDNQDGYTF

j_call: TRBJ2-1
v_call: TRBV7-3
d_call: TRBD2
cdr3_length: 15
clone_size: once
cdr3_nt: TGTGCCAGCAGCTTGACTAGCGGGGAGGCGGATGAGCAGTTCTTC
cdr3_aa: CASSLTSGEADEQFF

j_call: TRBJ1-2
v_call: TRBV29-1
d_call: .
cdr3_length: 15
clone_size: .
cdr3_nt: TGCAGCGTTGAGCATCGGGGCAGGGAAAAGGATGGCTACACCTTC
cdr3_aa: CSVEHRGREKDGYTF

j_call: TRBJ2-7
v_call: TRBV11-2
d_call: TRBD1
cdr3_length: 14
clone_size: .
cdr3_nt: TGTGCCAGCAGCTTACAGGGGGACTCCTACGAGCAGTACTTC
cdr3_aa: CASSLQGDSYEQYF

j_call: TRBJ1-2
v_call: TRBV19
d_call: TRBD1
cdr3_length: 17
clone_size: .
cdr3_nt: TGTGCCAGTAGCCCGGGACAGGGGTATCGCGATGCCCAGGGCTACACCTTC
cdr3_aa: CASSPGQGYRDAQGYTF

j_call: TRBJ2-2
v_call: TRBV10-3
d_call: .
cdr3_length: 12
clone_size: .
cdr3_nt: TGTGCCATCAGTGGGGTGGTCGGGGAGCTGTTTTTT
cdr3_aa: CAISGVVGELFF